This TCR beta chain was recorded in a study of cytomegalovirus exposure and HLA in healthy donors. PCR primers comprised 60 Vbeta and 13 Jbeta primers. Here immunoSEQ multiplex PCR was the method, and the copy in TCRdb shows in-frame clones only, minus some. The table lists a few hundred thousand clones, 80% to 95% of them singletons. To note about this clone: The antigen is unknown.

Findings and caveats of the study: An analysis was carried out later, and it reportedly showed fewer N-insertions in an Asian-associated ancestry cluster than the approximately 660-donor mean. In an earlier analysis, in some 500 donors, most V segments appeared productive either ~87% or ~30% of the time.

The CDR3 extends over 15 amino acids. Trimming took off 0 bases at V and 4 bases at J, with 13 bases between the two ends. The germline gives CDR1 SGHAT, CDR2 FQNNGV. Among the donors, all were healthy bone marrow donors. The sample comprised PBMCs. V is TRBV11-2 and J is TRBJ2-7; D gene unclear. This TCR derives from a girl aged 2-15 years in good health and CMV-seronegative. The CDR3: CASSLDLRGVYEQYF. CDR3 nucleotide sequence: TGTGCCAGCAGCTTAGATCTGAGAGGAGTATACGAGCAGTACTTC.